This TCR beta chain stems from a study of blood T cell repertoires in COVID-19. Produced via immunoSEQ multiplex PCR; TCRdb's table is partial and in-frame only. The sample gives some 460,000 clones, roughly 87% of which show up once; around 0.64% is in the top ten. The germline CDR1 and CDR2 sequences are MNHEY and SMNVEV (reference sequence). With V trimmed by 6 bases and J by 8 bases, 13 bases remained unmatched. The CDR3 has 14 residues. The rearrangement links TRBV27 to TRBJ2-7; 7 nucleotides align to TRBD2. The sequence was collected from a woman aged 18-35 years who had recovered from COVID-19. Sequencing was done on a sample of PBMCs or T cells enriched from blood (not recorded which). CDR3 DNA: TGTGCCAGCAGGGGGGGGGTGCAGGCAGGGAAGCAGTACTTC. As protein: CASRGGVQAGKQYF.